This TCR beta chain was identified in a study of beta chain features in type 1 diabetes. Study context: No age, gender or cell yield differences were seen between patients and healthy donors. The study examined about 100 million sorted cells across all samples.

V lost 6 bases and J lost 5, with 11 bases in between. There are 14 residues in the CDR3. The germline CDR1 and CDR2 sequences are SNHLY and FYNNEI. This clone has only a few counts. The target antigen is unknown. Study-wide results and limits: Type 1 diabetes patients showed fewer insertions and more deletions at VDJ junctions. Among patients with Type 1 diabetes, TCRB CDR3s were moderately but significantly shorter in every one of the four CD4+ subsets.

Averaging around 110 mL, one heparinised blood draw came from each individual donor. Sequencing targeted expressed TCRB transcripts, as all isolated RNA had been reverse transcribed. Measured with immunoSEQ multiplex PCR; TCRdb has only the in-frame clones, and not every one. Among under 300,000 clones, more than 11% were seen once, and the ten largest hold roughly 0.019%. The J gene is TRBJ1-6, the V gene TRBV2; a weak D match, TRBD1 (5 bases). Sequencing was done on a sample of naive CD4+ T cells from blood. This receptor was identified in a man under 40 with type 1 diabetes. Here the CDR3 DNA reads TGTGCCAGCAGAGGGGTTTCCGATAATTCACCCCTCCACTTT. Its translation is CASRGVSDNSPLHF.